The TCR beta chain described here comes from a study of memory CD4+ T cells and cytomegalovirus serostatus. TCRdb keeps only in-frame clones here, not all; method: immunoSEQ multiplex PCR. The table includes tens of thousands of clones, around 77% detected once. The sort gate was single viable CD3+CD4+CD8-CD45RO+ cells for memory CD4+ T cells. V was trimmed by 0 bases and J by 1 base, leaving 7 bases between them. CDR3 length: 15 amino acids. From germline, CDR1 is MNHNS and CDR2 SASEGT. The sequenced sample consisted of memory CD4+ T cells from blood. The clonotype originates from an adult in good health and CMV-seronegative. The genes are TRBV6-1 and TRBJ1-3; no clear D. The CDR3 DNA reads TGTGCCAGCAGTGAAGCGATGGGTTCTGGAAACACCATATATTTT. As protein: CASSEAMGSGNTIYF.